This TCR beta chain was retrieved from a study of T cells in Graves' hyperthyroidism and ophthalmopathy (dated by TCRdb to about 2019). In the study overall: Peripheral blood samples were taken at initial diagnosis, before any treatment was given. The study also compared thyroid tissue and blood T-cell repertoires from about six Graves' hyperthyroidism patients. TCR Vbeta CDR3 sequencing of 120 to 150 peripheral blood samples (approximately 44 ophthalmopathy, 75 hyperthyroidism and some 17 progressor patients) is reported in the paper. Prospective prediction of ophthalmopathy was tested in an independent validation cohort consisting of 18 hyperthyroidism patients and approximately 16 patients who later progressed to ophthalmopathy. A discovery cohort of about 96 patients, fewer than 50 with Graves' ophthalmopathy and approximately 55 with stable Graves' hyperthyroidism, was used to find distinguishing TCR V-J signatures. After blood sampling, hyperthyroidism patients were treated with methimazole at a starting dose of 30 mg daily, and ophthalmopathy patients were treated with high-dose intravenous methylprednisolone. The 90 to 100 discovery patients were randomly divided into training and test sets at a 7:3 ratio.

Graves' hyperthyroidism was defined as stable when no progression to ophthalmopathy occurred over 18 months of follow-up. Hyperthyroidism patients were newly diagnosed, had a disease duration of under 2 months, and were aged 18 to 65 years. Any patient with an uncontrolled infection, another autoimmune disease, pregnancy or lactation was excluded. Diagnoses were based on clinical symptoms, serum thyroxine and TRAb, thyroid ultrasound and orbital computed tomography. Ficoll-Paque density gradient centrifugation was used to isolate PBMCs from about 9 ml of fresh peripheral blood. Total RNA was extracted with Trizol reagent, and quality was checked on an Agilent 2100 Bioanalyzer. Results the study describes overall, beyond this receptor: In validation, the model predicted progression to ophthalmopathy with over 65% sensitivity and less than 75% specificity, a median of around six months before onset. Most expanded thyroid clonotypes (frequency above 0.001) were also detected in blood, a finding suggesting that blood repertoires may reflect thyroid immune responses. No statistical method was used to set the sample size in advance, and investigators knew the group allocation. A model built on a 13 V-J signature distinguished ophthalmopathy from stable hyperthyroidism, reaching 87.88% sensitivity and approximately 83% specificity in cross-validation and 80%/75% in testing.

V has 0 bases trimmed and J has 13 bases trimmed; junction bases matching no gene number 4. According to the germline V gene (reference sequence), CDR1 reads SEHNR and CDR2 reads FQNEAQ. Taken from cysteine to phenylalanine, the CDR3 has 13 residues. The entry retains the CDR3 DNA only, 39 bases that are in frame from base 1. In regard to this clonotype: Its antigen is still unknown. Base qualities are not at hand, and no much larger clone is one base apart.

Amplification of TCR beta CDR3 regions was carried out from RNA transcripts. A first-round RT-PCR of the TCR CDR3 used the HTBI primer set with the Qiagen OneStep RT-PCR kit. Libraries were constructed in a second round of multiplex PCR, after which size selection and purification were performed. The libraries were sequenced on an Illumina HiSeq2000 using paired-end 100 bp reads. The paper's data handling went like this. SOAPnuke was used to process the raw data, removing reads that contained adapters or uncalled bases, had a mean Phred below 15, or lacked an exact match to the constant primer or identifier. High-quality paired reads were merged with COPE v1.2.5, and unique nucleotide sequences were defined as clonotypes. Clonotypes were aligned to IMGT TRBV, TRBD and TRBJ reference segments using MiTCR v1.1. The analysis included only V-J combinations with a frequency above 0.0001, which together covered approximately 99% of the repertoires. The TCS score was defined as the ratio of F50 (clonal expansion) to E x V (chaos), calculated using BLOSUM62-based TCRdist between CDR3 peptides within each V-J. Welch's t-statistics and random forest reduced around 510 V-J features to 13, which were used in a naive Bayes classifier (R e1071). Using fastp trimming at Q25 and MiXCR clonotype assembly, TCRdb reanalyzed the public sequencing data and kept in-frame beta chains. Each entry merges the rows of one CDR3 protein and shows their most common DNA and genes. TCRdb's processing, not the authors' own work, is the source of the V and J calls. For this sample the table gives some 350,000 distinct CDR3 sequences, of which approximately 25% were detected only once. The ten largest clones take up less than 75% of the sample.

The TCR comes from a man aged 45-65 years with Graves' hyperthyroidism. Specimen: blood. The receptor chain draws on TRBV7-9 and TRBJ2-1; 9 junctional bases match TRBD2. The bases are TGTGCCAGCAGCTTAGCGATGGGACTAGCCCAGTTCTTC. Translated, it reads CASSLAMGLAQFF.